This entry lists 16 T cell receptor beta chains sequenced from one sample in a study of blood T cell repertoires in COVID-19. Using immunoSEQ multiplex PCR, the repertoire was profiled, and TCRdb retains in-frame clones only, with some absent. The table records 370,000 or so clones, about 87% of them present only once. The sequenced sample consisted of PBMCs or T cells enriched from blood (not recorded which). All receptors come from a man aged 25-40 years who had recovered from COVID-19.

The chain has TRBV9 and TRBJ1-1, with 7 bases identical to TRBD1. J was trimmed by 4 bases and V by 2 bases; bases with no gene match: 11. This CDR3 has 16 amino acids. The germline V gene encodes CDR1 SGDLS and CDR2 YYNGEE. CDR3 nucleotide sequence: TGTGCCAGCAGCGTCGACAGGGAGATACTAGGCACTGAAGCTTTCTTT. This encodes CASSVDREILGTEAFF.

The chain employs TRBV18 and TRBJ2-1; TRBD1 agrees at 11 bases. With 6 bases clipped from V and 6 bases from J, the junction kept 7 bases outside the gene matches. The germline gives CDR1 KGHSH, CDR2 LQKENI. This CDR3 contains 15 residues. DNA of the CDR3: TGTGCCAGCTCGTACGGGACAGGGGGGTTCAATGAGCAGTTCTTC. Translation: CASSYGTGGFNEQFF.

This clone was detected only a few times. This sequence joins TRBV18 and TRBJ1-2; the D is unclear. The CDR3 extends over 13 amino acids. V lost 3 bases and J lost 9, with 14 bases in between. Germline CDR1 KGHSH, CDR2 LQKENI. Here the CDR3 DNA reads TGTGCCAGCTCACCCTCCGACTATGGAAGCTACACCTTC. This translates into CASSPSDYGSYTF.

This clone was counted a single time. Within the sample, other DNA sequences also encode this same CDR3. This sequence joins TRBV18 and TRBJ2-3, with TRBD1 matching 8 bases. This CDR3 region has 14 residues. V lost 3 bases, J lost 11 bases, and 10 bases stayed unmatched. Germline V gene data show CDR1 as KGHSH and CDR2 as LQKENI. CDR3 bases: TGTGCCAGCTCACCCTCGACAGGGGACTCGAGGCAGTATTTT. Its translation is CASSPSTGDSRQYF.

J is TRBJ2-5 and V is TRBV7-9, with D perhaps TRBD2 (6 bases). Between the trimmed V and J ends, which lost 1 base and 4 bases, there was a span of 10 bases. CDR1 is SEHNR, CDR2 FQNEAQ, per germline (reference sequence). CDR3 size: 14 residues. CDR3 nucleotides: TGTGCCAGCAGCTTAGAAGGAGGGGCAGAGACCCAGTACTTC. Its protein product is CASSLEGGAETQYF.

V usage is TRBV27 and J usage is TRBJ1-6; no definite D call. CDR3 length equals 15 residues. V was pared by 6 bases and J by 7 bases, with 16 bases between. The germline V gene encodes CDR1 MNHEY and CDR2 SMNVEV (reference sequence). The CDR3 DNA is TGTGCCAGCAGCCTGAGGCGGGGAGGCAATTCACCCCTCCACTTT. Translated: CASSLRRGGNSPLHF.

This chain connects TRBV5-5 to TRBJ1-2; D may be TRBD1 (5 bases). The CDR3 has 13 residues. Germline CDR1 is SGHKS and CDR2 is YYEKEE (reference sequence). V lost 3 bases and J 8 bases, leaving 14 bases between the germline ends. The CDR3 spells CASSSQSEGGYTF. The CDR3 bases are TGTGCCAGCAGCTCTCAATCGGAGGGGGGCTACACCTTC.

V and J are TRBV3-1 (or the pseudogene TRBV3-2) and TRBJ1-5; 8 bases line up with TRBD1. V was clipped by 0 bases and J by 6 bases; unmatched bases: 4. Germline V gives CDR1 LGHDT, CDR2 YNNKEL (reference sequence). The CDR3 contains 15 residues. DNA for the CDR3: TGTGCCAGCAGCCAAGATTCGACAGGGGCTCAGCCCCAGCATTTT. Translated, it gives CASSQDSTGAQPQHF.

This clone was detected only a few times. The chain is built from TRBV7-3 and TRBJ2-1; D call uncertain. The V gene's germline CDR1 is SGHTA and CDR2 FQGTGA. This CDR3 contains 13 residues. V lost 1 base and J lost 7, with 8 bases in between. DNA of the CDR3: TGTGCCAGCAGCTTAAGTGGAGCTAATGAGCAGTTCTTC. This encodes CASSLSGANEQFF.

V and J are TRBV11-3 and TRBJ2-7; 7 bases fit TRBD1. The CDR3 consists of 13 residues. The trim removed 5 bases at V and 2 bases at J, leaving 3 bases unmatched. Germline CDR1 reads SGHNT; CDR2 reads YENEEA. CDR3 nucleotides: TGTGCCAGCAGCCAAGGGACAGCCTACGAGCAGTACTTC. Encoded protein: CASSQGTAYEQYF.

J is TRBJ1-2 and V is TRBV4-1; D is unresolved. Looked up from germline, CDR1 is MGHRA and CDR2 is YSYEKL. The CDR3 has 12 residues. Trimming removed 1 base from V and 12 bases from J, with 12 bases in between. The CDR3 loop reads CASSQVGELHTF. Written as DNA, the CDR3 is TGCGCCAGCAGCCAAGTCGGTGAACTCCACACCTTC.

This sequence joins TRBV10-3 and TRBJ1-2; tentatively, D is TRBD1 (5 bases). CDR1 and CDR2 from the germline V gene are ENHRY and SYGVKD. Trimming stripped 6 bases from V and 2 bases from J, with 19 bases between. The CDR3 is 16 residues long. In nucleotides, the CDR3 is TGTGCCATCAGCGAAGCTGGGGGACTTACGAACTATGGCTACACCTTC. Its protein product is CAISEAGGLTNYGYTF.

This clone was counted a single time. CDR3 sequence: CASTATGSGNTIYF. The CDR3 DNA sequence: TGTGCCAGCACCGCGACGGGCTCTGGAAACACCATATATTTT. The chain has TRBV9 and TRBJ1-3; D unresolved. The CDR3 totals 14 residues. CDR1 is SGDLS, CDR2 YYNGEE, per germline. The ends were cut back, 6 bases at V and 0 bases at J, with 10 bases in the middle.

The genes are TRBV14 and TRBJ1-2, with 11 positions matching TRBD1. The CDR3 is made up of 15 amino acids. Losses at the gene ends were 1 base for V and 6 bases for J; bases not matched to a gene: 4. Germline-derived CDR1 and CDR2 are SGHDN and FVKESK. Here the CDR3 reads CASSQAGTGGNGYTF. In DNA form, the CDR3 reads TGTGCCAGCAGCCAAGCCGGGACAGGGGGAAATGGCTACACCTTC.

CDR3 nucleotides: TGTGCCAGCTCACCCACTAGCACCGGGGAGCTGTTTTTT. Amino acid sequence: CASSPTSTGELFF. This chain joins TRBV18 and TRBJ2-2; D is possibly TRBD2 (5 bases). CDR1 is KGHSH and CDR2 is LQKENI in the germline V gene. CDR3 length: 13 residues. V was cut by 3 bases and J by 4 bases, with 6 bases left in between.

The chain recombines TRBV7-9 with TRBJ2-6; TRBD2 might be the D (5 bases). The CDR3 sequence is 17 residues long. Germline V CDR1 and CDR2: SEHNR, FQNEAQ (reference sequence). V lost 0 bases to trimming and J lost 0 bases, with 9 bases between them. The CDR3 DNA reads TGTGCCAGCAGCTTAGCGAGAGGGAACTCTGGGGCCAACGTCCTGACTTTC. Translated, it gives CASSLARGNSGANVLTF.